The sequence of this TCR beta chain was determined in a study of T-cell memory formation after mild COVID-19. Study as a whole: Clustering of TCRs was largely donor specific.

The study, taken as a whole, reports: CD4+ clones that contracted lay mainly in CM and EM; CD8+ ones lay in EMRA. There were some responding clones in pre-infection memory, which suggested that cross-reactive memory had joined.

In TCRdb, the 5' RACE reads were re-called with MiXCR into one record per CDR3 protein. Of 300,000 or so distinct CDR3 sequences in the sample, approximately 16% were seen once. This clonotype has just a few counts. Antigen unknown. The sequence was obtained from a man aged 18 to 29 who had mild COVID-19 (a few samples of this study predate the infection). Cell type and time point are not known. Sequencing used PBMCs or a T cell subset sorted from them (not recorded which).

CDR3 sequence: CASSRENGGELFF. The CDR3 bases are TGCGCCAGCAGCCGAGAGAACGGCGGGGAGCTGTTTTTT. The chain recombines TRBV4-3 with TRBJ2-2, with no clear D. CDR3 size: 13 residues. The germline V and J ends were trimmed by 4 bases and 7 bases, with 10 bases remaining between them. The germline V gene has CDR1 LGHNA and CDR2 YSLEER.